This T cell receptor (beta chain) was identified during a study of shared clonotypes between healthy human individuals. About the research overall: The plates for each donor numbered three CD4 naive, three CD4 memory, two CD8 naive and one CD8 memory.

Naive CD8 cells comprised CD45RO-negative, CCR7-positively selected cells, excluding terminally differentiated effector memory CD45RA+ cells. Nashville, Tennessee was home to all donors, each a Caucasian adult. Trimming removed 7 bases from V and 1 base from J; junction bases left unmatched: 6. From germline, CDR1 is SNHLY and CDR2 FYNNEI. CDR3 size: 16 residues. Clones were read by immunoSEQ multiplex PCR, and TCRdb kept only the in-frame ones, dropping some. The table includes 800,000 or so clones, just over 95% detected once. Note on this clone: Its cognate antigen is unknown.

Regarding the study as a whole: A small donor pool kept down the genetic and exposure-history diversity that was represented.

The receptor was isolated from a man aged 25 to 40 in good health. Sequencing was carried out using naive CD8+ T cells sorted from blood. This chain connects TRBV2 to TRBJ2-2, with 10 bases matching TRBD2. CDR3 DNA sequence: TGTGCCAGCAAAGAGGGACTAGCGAGGAACACCGGGGAGCTGTTTTTT. Protein: CASKEGLARNTGELFF. Based on the CDR3 plus reference TRBV2 and TRBJ2-2, the full variable domain is EPEVTQTPSHQVTQMGQEVILRCVPISNHLYFYWYRQILGQKVEFLVSFYNNEISEKSEIFDDQFSVERPDGSNFTLKIRSTKLEDSAMYFCASKEGLARNTGELFFGEGSRLTVL.